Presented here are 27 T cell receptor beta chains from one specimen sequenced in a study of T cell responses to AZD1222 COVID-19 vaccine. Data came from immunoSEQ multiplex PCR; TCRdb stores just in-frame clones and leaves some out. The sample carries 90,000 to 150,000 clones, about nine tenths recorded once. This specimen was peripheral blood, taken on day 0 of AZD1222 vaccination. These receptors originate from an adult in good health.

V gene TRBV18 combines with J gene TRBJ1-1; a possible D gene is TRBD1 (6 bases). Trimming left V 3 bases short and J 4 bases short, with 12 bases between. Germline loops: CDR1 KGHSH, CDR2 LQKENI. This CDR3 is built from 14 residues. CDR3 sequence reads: CASSPSPQGTEAFF. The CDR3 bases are TGTGCCAGCTCACCTTCCCCACAGGGCACTGAAGCTTTCTTT.

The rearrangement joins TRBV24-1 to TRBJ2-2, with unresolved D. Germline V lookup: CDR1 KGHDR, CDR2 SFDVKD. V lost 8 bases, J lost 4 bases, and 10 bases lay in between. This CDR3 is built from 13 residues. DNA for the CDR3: TGTGCCACCAAGACGGAAAGCACCGGGGAGCTGTTTTTT. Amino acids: CATKTESTGELFF.

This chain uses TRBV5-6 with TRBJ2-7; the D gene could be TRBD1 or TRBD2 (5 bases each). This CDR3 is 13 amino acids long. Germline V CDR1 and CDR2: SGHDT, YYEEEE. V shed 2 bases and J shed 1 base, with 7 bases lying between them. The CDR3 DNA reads TGTGCCAGCAGCTTCGGGACGTCCTACGAGCAGTACTTC. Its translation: CASSFGTSYEQYF. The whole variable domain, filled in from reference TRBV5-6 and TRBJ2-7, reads DAGVTQSPTHLIKTRGQQVTLRCSPKSGHDTVSWYQQALGQGPQFIFQYYEEEERQRGNFPDRFSGHQFPNYSSELNVNALLLGDSALYLCASSFGTSYEQYFGPGTRLTVT.

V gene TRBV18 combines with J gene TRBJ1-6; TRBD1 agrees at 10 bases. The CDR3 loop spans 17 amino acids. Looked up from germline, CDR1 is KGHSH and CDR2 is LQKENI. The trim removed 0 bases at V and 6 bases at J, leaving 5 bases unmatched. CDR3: CASSPPTGTGVNSPLHF. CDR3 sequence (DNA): TGTGCCAGCTCACCACCGACCGGGACAGGGGTTAATTCACCCCTCCACTTT.

The CDR3, as DNA: TGTGCCAGCAGCTCGCCCGGGACAGGGAGGTTGAATGAGCAGTTCTTC. The encoded protein is CASSSPGTGRLNEQFF. The chain is built from TRBV5-4 and TRBJ2-1; 9 positions agree with TRBD1. The CDR3 runs 16 residues. The V and J ends lost 3 bases and 7 bases, in that order; junction bases with no gene match: 11. Germline V CDR1 and CDR2: SGHNT, YYREEE (reference sequence).

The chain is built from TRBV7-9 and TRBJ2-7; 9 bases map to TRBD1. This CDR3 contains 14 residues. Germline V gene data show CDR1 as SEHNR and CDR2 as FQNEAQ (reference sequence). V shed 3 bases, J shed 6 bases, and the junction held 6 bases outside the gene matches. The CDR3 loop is CASSLGTGLTEQYF. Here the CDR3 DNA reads TGTGCCAGCAGCTTGGGGACAGGGTTAACCGAGCAGTACTTC.

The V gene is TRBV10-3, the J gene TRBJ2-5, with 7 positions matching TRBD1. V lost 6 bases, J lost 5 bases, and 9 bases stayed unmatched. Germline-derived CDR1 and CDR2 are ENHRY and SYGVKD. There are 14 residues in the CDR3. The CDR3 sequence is CAIRTGPTVETQYF. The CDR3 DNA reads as TGTGCCATCAGGACAGGGCCTACCGTGGAGACCCAGTACTTC.

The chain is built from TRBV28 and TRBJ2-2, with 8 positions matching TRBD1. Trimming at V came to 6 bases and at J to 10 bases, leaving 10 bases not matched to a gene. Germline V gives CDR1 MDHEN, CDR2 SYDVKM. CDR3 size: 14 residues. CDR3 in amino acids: CASRPGQVLMELFF. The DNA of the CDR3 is TGTGCCAGCAGGCCGGGACAGGTCCTCATGGAGCTGTTTTTT.

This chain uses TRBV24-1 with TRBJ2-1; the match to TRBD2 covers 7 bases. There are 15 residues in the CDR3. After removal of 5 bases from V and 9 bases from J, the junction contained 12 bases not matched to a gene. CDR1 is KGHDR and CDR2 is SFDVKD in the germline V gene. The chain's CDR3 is CATSVGGGPGGEQFF. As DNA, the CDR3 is TGTGCCACCAGTGTTGGGGGAGGGCCGGGGGGTGAGCAGTTCTTC.

The CDR3 here is CASSQPGQGNSPLHF. CDR3 DNA: TGTGCCAGCAGCCAACCGGGACAGGGGAATTCACCCCTCCACTTT. The V gene is TRBV14, the J gene TRBJ1-6, with TRBD1 matching 10 bases. The V segment lost 2 bases and the J segment 7 bases; nucleotides outside the gene matches: 2. The germline CDR1 and CDR2 sequences are SGHDN and FVKESK. This CDR3 has 15 amino acids.

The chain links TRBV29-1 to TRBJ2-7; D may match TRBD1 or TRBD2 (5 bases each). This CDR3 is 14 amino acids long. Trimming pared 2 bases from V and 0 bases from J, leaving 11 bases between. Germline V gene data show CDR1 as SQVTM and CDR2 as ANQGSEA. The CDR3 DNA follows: TGCAGCGTTGAAACCCCAGGGAGCTCCTACGAGCAGTACTTC. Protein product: CSVETPGSSYEQYF.

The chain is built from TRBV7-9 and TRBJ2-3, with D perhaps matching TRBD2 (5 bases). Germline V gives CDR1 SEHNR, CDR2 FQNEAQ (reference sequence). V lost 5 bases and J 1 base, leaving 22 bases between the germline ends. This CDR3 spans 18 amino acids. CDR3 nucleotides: TGTGCCAGCAGCCCTCGTGGAGCACTAGTACGCGGCACAGATACGCAGTATTTT. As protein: CASSPRGALVRGTDTQYF. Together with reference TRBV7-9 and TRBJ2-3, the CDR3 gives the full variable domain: DTGVSQNPRHKITKRGQNVTFRCDPISEHNRLYWYRQTLGQGPEFLTYFQNEAQLEKSRLLSDRFSAERPKGSFSTLEIQRTEQGDSAMYLCASSPRGALVRGTDTQYFGPGTRLTVL.

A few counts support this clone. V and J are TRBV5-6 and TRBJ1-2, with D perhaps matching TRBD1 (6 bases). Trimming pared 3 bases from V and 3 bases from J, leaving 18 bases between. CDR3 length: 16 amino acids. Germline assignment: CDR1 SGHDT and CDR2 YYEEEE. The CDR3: CASSSYRVGGDYGYTF. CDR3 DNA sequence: TGTGCCAGCAGCTCGTACAGGGTGGGAGGGGACTATGGCTACACCTTC.

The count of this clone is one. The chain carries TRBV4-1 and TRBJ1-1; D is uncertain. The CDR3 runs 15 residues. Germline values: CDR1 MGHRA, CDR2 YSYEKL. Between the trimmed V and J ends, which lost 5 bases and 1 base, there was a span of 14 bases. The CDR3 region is CASSKRTSANTEAFF. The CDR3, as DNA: TGCGCCAGCAGCAAACGGACCTCGGCGAACACTGAAGCTTTCTTT.

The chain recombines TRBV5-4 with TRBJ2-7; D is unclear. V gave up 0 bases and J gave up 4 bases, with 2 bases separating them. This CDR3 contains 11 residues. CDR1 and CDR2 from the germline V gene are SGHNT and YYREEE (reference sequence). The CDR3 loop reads CASSLGYEQYF. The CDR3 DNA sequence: TGTGCCAGCAGCTTGGGTTACGAGCAGTACTTC.

The chain's CDR3 is CASSQEWDRISGANVLTF. The CDR3 DNA is TGTGCCAGCAGCCAAGAGTGGGACAGGATCTCTGGGGCCAACGTCCTGACTTTC. The chain uses TRBV4-2 and TRBJ2-6, with TRBD1 matching 8 bases. The length of the CDR3 is 18 residues. The V and J ends lost 0 bases and 0 bases, in that order; junction bases with no gene match: 4. CDR1 is LGHNA and CDR2 is YNFKEQ in the germline V gene.

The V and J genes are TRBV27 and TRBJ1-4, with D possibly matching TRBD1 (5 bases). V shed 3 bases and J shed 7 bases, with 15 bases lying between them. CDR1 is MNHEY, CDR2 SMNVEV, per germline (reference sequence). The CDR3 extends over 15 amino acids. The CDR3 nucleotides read TGTGCCAGCAGTTTCCGGAGGGGTGGAGGTGAAAAACTGTTTTTT. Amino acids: CASSFRRGGGEKLFF.

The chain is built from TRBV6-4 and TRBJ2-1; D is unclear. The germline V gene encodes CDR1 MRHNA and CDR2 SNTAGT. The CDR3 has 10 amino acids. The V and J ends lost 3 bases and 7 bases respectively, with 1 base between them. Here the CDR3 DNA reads TGTGCCAGCAGTGATAATGAGCAGTTCTTC. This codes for CASSDNEQFF.

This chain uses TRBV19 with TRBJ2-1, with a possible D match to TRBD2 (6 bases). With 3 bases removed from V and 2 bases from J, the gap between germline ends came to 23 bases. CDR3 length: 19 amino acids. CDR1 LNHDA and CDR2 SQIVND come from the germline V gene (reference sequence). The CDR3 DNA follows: TGTGCCAGTAGTATCATGGCCCCGGGACTCCTCTCTACCTACAATGAGCAGTTCTTC. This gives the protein CASSIMAPGLLSTYNEQFF.

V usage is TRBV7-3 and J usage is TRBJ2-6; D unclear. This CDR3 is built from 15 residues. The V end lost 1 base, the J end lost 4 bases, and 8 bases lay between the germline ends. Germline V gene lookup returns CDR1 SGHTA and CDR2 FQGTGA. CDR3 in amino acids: CASSLNFGGANVLTF. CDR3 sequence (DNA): TGTGCCAGCAGCTTAAATTTCGGGGGGGCCAACGTCCTGACTTTC. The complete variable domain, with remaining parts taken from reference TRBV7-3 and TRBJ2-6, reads GAGVSQTPSNKVTEKGKYVELRCDPISGHTALYWYRQSLGQGPEFLIYFQGTGAADDSGLPNDRFFAVRPEGSVSTLKIQRTERGDSAVYLCASSLNFGGANVLTFGAGSRLTVL.

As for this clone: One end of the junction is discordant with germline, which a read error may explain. CDR3 residues: CASSTGRDRAGDF. The CDR3, as DNA: TGTGCCAGCAGTACCGGCCGGGACAGGGCTGGGGACTTC. The chain combines TRBV6-5 with TRBJ2-7; 9 nucleotides line up with TRBD1. In germline, CDR1 is MNHEY, CDR2 SVGAGI. The CDR3 contains 13 residues.

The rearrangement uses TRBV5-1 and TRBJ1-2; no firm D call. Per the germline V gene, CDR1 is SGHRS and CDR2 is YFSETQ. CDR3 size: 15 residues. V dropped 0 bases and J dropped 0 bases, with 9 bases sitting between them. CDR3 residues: CASSLGADTNYGYTF. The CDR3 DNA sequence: TGCGCCAGCAGCTTGGGGGCAGATACTAACTATGGCTACACCTTC. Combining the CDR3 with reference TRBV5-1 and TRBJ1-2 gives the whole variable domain KAGVTQTPRYLIKTRGQQVTLSCSPISGHRSVSWYQQTPGQGLQFLFEYFSETQRNKGNFPGRFSGRQFSNSRSEMNVSTLELGDSALYLCASSLGADTNYGYTFGSGTRLTVV.

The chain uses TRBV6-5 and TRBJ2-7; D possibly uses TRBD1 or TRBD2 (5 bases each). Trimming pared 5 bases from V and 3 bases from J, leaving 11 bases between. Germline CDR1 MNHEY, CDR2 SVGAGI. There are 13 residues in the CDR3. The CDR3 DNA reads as TGTGCCAGCAGTCCCCGGGGCGACTACGAGCAGTACTTC. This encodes CASSPRGDYEQYF.

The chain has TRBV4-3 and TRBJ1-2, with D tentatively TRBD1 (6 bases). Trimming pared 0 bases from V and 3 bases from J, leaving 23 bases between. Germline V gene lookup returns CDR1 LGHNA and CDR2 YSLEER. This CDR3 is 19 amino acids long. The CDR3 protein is CASSQDLLGRGGSYYGYTF. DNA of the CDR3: TGCGCCAGCAGCCAAGATCTTCTCGGCAGGGGAGGTAGCTACTATGGCTACACCTTC.

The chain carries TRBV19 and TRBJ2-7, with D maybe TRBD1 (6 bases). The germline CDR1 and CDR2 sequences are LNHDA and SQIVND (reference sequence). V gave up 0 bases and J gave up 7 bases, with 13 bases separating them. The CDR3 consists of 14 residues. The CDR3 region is CASSIEGHLGEQYF. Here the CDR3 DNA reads TGTGCCAGTAGTATAGAGGGACACCTCGGGGAGCAGTACTTC.

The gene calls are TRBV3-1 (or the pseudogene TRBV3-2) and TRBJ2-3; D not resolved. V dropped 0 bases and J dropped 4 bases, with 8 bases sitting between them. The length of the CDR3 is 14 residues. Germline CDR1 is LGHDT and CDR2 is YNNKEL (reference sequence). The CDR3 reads CASSQDLAADTQYF. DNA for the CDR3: TGTGCCAGCAGCCAAGATCTGGCAGCAGATACGCAGTATTTT.

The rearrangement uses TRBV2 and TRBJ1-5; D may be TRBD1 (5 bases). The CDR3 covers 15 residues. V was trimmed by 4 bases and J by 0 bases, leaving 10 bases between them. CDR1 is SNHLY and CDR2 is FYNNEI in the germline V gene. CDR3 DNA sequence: TGTGCCAGCAGTGCAGGGACCCTTAGCAATCAGCCCCAGCATTTT. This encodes CASSAGTLSNQPQHF.